This T cell receptor (beta chain) appears in the sequencing data of a study of blood T cell repertoires in COVID-19. Authors' analysis steps: Amplification from reference gene primers served as the basis for estimated nucleated cell counts. Measured with immunoSEQ multiplex PCR; TCRdb has only the in-frame clones, and not every one. V and J calls and clone size are those listed in that table; D and trimming were worked out from the DNA. The table records approximately 300,000 clones, roughly 86% of them present only once. The CDR3 consists of 16 residues. Trimming stripped 5 bases from V and 0 bases from J, with 13 bases between. Germline V gene data show CDR1 as MNHEY and CDR2 as SVGEGT.

The V call is TRBV6-2 or TRBV6-3, the J call TRBJ1-4; no definite D call. The sequence came from a woman aged 45 to 65 with acute or convalescent COVID-19. Sequencing used peripheral blood. Here the CDR3 reads CASSRVPAATNEKLFF. The CDR3 bases are TGTGCCAGCAGTCGCGTCCCCGCCGCAACTAATGAAAAACTGTTTTTT.